Listed here is a single T cell receptor beta chain. The record originates from a study of CD8 T cells in Susac syndrome. Looked up from germline, CDR1 is SNHLY and CDR2 is FYNNEI. The CDR3 has 18 amino acids. The V and J ends lost 2 bases and 3 bases respectively, with 21 bases between them. Random-hexamer reverse transcription was applied to roughly 0.5 to 1 ug RNA. Amplification of TCR beta CDR3 across 54 Vbeta and 13 Jbeta was performed with immunoSEQ multiplex PCR. One entry per CDR3 protein results from TCRdb running MiXCR on the immunoSEQ multiplex PCR reads. Among around 220,000 distinct CDR3 sequences listed, 92% were seen once.

The gene calls are TRBV2 and TRBJ2-3, with a weak D call TRBD1 (6 bases). This TCR was sampled from a human donor with multiple sclerosis. The sample consisted of CD8+ T cells from PBMCs. The CDR3: CASSEKGGVSGETDTQYF. The CDR3 DNA follows: TGTGCCAGCAGTGAAAAAGGGGGAGTCTCCGGGGAGACAGATACGCAGTATTTT.